This record concerns one T cell receptor beta chain sequence. The antigen is unknown. The sample belongs to a study of CD8+CD57+ T cells in acquired aplastic anemia. Study-wide context: Average DNA yield from sorted CD4+ and CD8+ cells was approximately 3 ug. Study observations and caveats: Both patients and controls carried the same twenty-nine CD8+ CDR3 sequences. Between patients and controls, CD8+ Simpson's diversity did not vary significantly.

The sequenced patients had an expansion of CD8+CD57+ cells seen by flow cytometry. All participating patients were living with severe acquired aplastic anemia. V lost 4 bases and J 0 bases, leaving 13 bases between the germline ends. Germline loops: CDR1 SGHTS, CDR2 YDEGEE. The CDR3 runs 15 residues. The template used for profiling TCR beta VDJ and CDR3 was genomic DNA. One entry per CDR3 protein, called by TCRdb with MiXCR from the reads. The table records roughly 160,000 distinct CDR3 sequences, 47% of them present only once. The TCR comes from a human donor with aplastic anemia. Sample: sorted CD4+, CD8+, or CD8+CD57+ T cells (not recorded which) from PBMCs. The genes are TRBV5-8 and TRBJ2-5; TRBD1 is a possible D gene (6 bases). CDR3 sequence: CASSPRGSNQETQYF. In DNA, the CDR3 is TGTGCCAGCAGCCCCAGGGGAAGTAACCAAGAGACCCAGTACTTC.